These T cell receptor beta chains were read from a single sample in a study of OX40 agonist ivuxolimab in advanced cancers. Assay: immunoSEQ multiplex PCR; the TCRdb copy retains only in-frame clones and omits some. The table lists roughly 90,000 clones, about 90% of them singletons. Material: CD4+ or CD8+ T cells sorted from blood, obtained in a trial of the OX40 agonist ivuxolimab. These receptors all come from an adult with an advanced solid tumor such as melanoma, head and neck, liver or kidney cancer. CDR3s include the opening cysteine and the closing phenylalanine or tryptophan. The D gene is left open where the match is weak. The size field is filled for only some rows; it gives once, few, many or a size class.

CDR3 DNA	CDR3 protein	D gene	V gene	clone size	J gene
TGTGCCAGCAGTTACTCTTCCGGGACAGGGGGCAACGAGCAGTACTTC	CASSYSSGTGGNEQYF	TRBD1	TRBV6-5	NA	TRBJ2-7
TGCGCCAGCACGTCTGGAAACACCATATATTTT	CASTSGNTIYF	NA	TRBV5-1	NA	TRBJ1-3
TGTGCCTGGAGTCCAGGGGTCCCCGAGGAGCTGTTTTTT	CAWSPGVPEELFF	NA	TRBV30	NA	TRBJ2-2
TGTGCCAGCAGCCATAGACAGGAGACCTACAATGAGCAGTTCTTC	CASSHRQETYNEQFF	NA	TRBV28	NA	TRBJ2-1
TGTGCCAGCAGTTTGGGATTGGACTACGAGCAGTACTTC	CASSLGLDYEQYF	NA	TRBV5-6	NA	TRBJ2-7
TGCGCCAGCAGCTGGACAGGGGTGGACTATGGCTACACCTTC	CASSWTGVDYGYTF	TRBD1	TRBV5-1	NA	TRBJ1-2
TGTGCCAGCAGTTACTTGGGGGGACAGCCCCAGCATTTT	CASSYLGGQPQHF	NA	TRBV6-6	NA	TRBJ1-5
TGTGCCAGCAGTGAAAGGAGCTCCCTCGGGACAGGGGCCGGCTACACCTTC	CASSERSSLGTGAGYTF	TRBD1	TRBV2	NA	TRBJ1-2
TGCGCCAGCAGCTTGGACAGGGTTGATGAGCAGTTCTTC	CASSLDRVDEQFF	NA	TRBV5-1	NA	TRBJ2-1
TGCAGCGTTTTCGGTAGGGGGACAGGAGAACGGGGGCCCACAGATACGCAGTATTTT	CSVFGRGTGERGPTDTQYF	TRBD1	TRBV29-1	NA	TRBJ2-3
TGTGCCATCAGTGAAGATTTGCAGGAGACCCAGTACTTC	CAISEDLQETQYF	NA	TRBV10-3	NA	TRBJ2-5
TGTGCCAGCTCACCACTTCCGTCGACGAACACCGGGGAGCTGTTTTTT	CASSPLPSTNTGELFF	NA	TRBV18	NA	TRBJ2-2
TGTGCCAGCAGTGAACGGTACCCCGAGGCCAACGAGCAGTACTTC	CASSERYPEANEQYF	NA	TRBV2	NA	TRBJ2-7
TGTGCCACCAGCAGAGAAGGGAAGGATACGCAGTATTTT	CATSREGKDTQYF	NA	TRBV15	NA	TRBJ2-3
TGTGCCAGCAGTTTTCTAAACCGGGAGACCCGTGAAGCTTTCTTT	CASSFLNRETREAFF	NA	TRBV6-1	NA	TRBJ1-1
TGCAGTGCCGGGAGACGGGAGACCCAGTACTTC	CSAGRRETQYF	NA	TRBV20-1	NA	TRBJ2-5
TGTGCCAGCTCACCCCGCGGAGGGGTCAATGAGCAGTTCTTC	CASSPRGGVNEQFF	NA	TRBV18	NA	TRBJ2-1
TGTGCCAGCAGTCTGGGCACGACCTCTGGAAACACCATATATTTT	CASSLGTTSGNTIYF	NA	TRBV7-9	NA	TRBJ1-3
TGCAGCGTTTCCATTAGCGGGAGCCCTTCCTACGAGCAGTACTTC	CSVSISGSPSYEQYF	TRBD2	TRBV29-1	NA	TRBJ2-7
TGTGCCAGCTCACCACCGTCCGCATACCGGGAGTACAATGAGCAGTTCTTC	CASSPPSAYREYNEQFF	NA	TRBV18	NA	TRBJ2-1
TGTGCCAGCAGCCGTCCCGGGACAGGGGTACGGGAGTACGGGGAGCTGTTTTTT	CASSRPGTGVREYGELFF	TRBD1	TRBV5-4	NA	TRBJ2-2
TGTGCCAGCAGTGAAGTAGTAGCGGGAGGGGGTGAGCAGTTCTTC	CASSEVVAGGGEQFF	TRBD2	TRBV6-1	NA	TRBJ2-1
TGTGCCAGCAGCTTAGTACTAGCGGGGGACAATGAGCAGTTCTTC	CASSLVLAGDNEQFF	TRBD2	TRBV11-3	NA	TRBJ2-1
TGTGCCAGCAGGGGACAGGGGGAAACCGGGGAGCTGTTTTTT	CASRGQGETGELFF	TRBD1	TRBV6-1	NA	TRBJ2-2
TGTGCCAGCAGCTTCACAGCCTACAATGAGCAGTTCTTC	CASSFTAYNEQFF	NA	TRBV5-4	NA	TRBJ2-1
TGTGCCAGCAGTCCCTTGACAGGGAGCTCCTACGAGCAGTACTTC	CASSPLTGSSYEQYF	TRBD1	TRBV6-1	NA	TRBJ2-7
TGCGCCAGCAGCTTGGCTAGCAATGAGCAGTTCTTC	CASSLASNEQFF	NA	TRBV5-1	NA	TRBJ2-1
TGTGCCAGCAGCTTGGGGGGGAGGATCGAAAAACTGTTTTTT	CASSLGGRIEKLFF	NA	TRBV11-2	once	TRBJ1-4
TGTGCCAGTAGTACCTGGGACCGATCTAACTATGGCTACACCTTC	CASSTWDRSNYGYTF	NA	TRBV19	NA	TRBJ1-2
TGTGCCAGCAGCCAAGAAAGGGGACCCAATTCAGCTTTCTTT	CASSQERGPNSAFF	NA	TRBV4-2	NA	TRBJ1-1
TGTGCCAGCAGCGTCTCATTGGGGTATAGCACAGATACGCAGTATTTT	CASSVSLGYSTDTQYF	NA	TRBV9	NA	TRBJ2-3
TGCGCCAGCAGGCAGACGGGGAACACTGAAGCTTTCTTT	CASRQTGNTEAFF	NA	TRBV4-1	NA	TRBJ1-1